This T cell receptor beta chain was captured in a study of blood T cell repertoires in COVID-19 (dated by TCRdb to 2020 to 2021). For the wider study: Samples covering the acute and convalescent phases of COVID-19 were provided by collaborators in the United States, Italy and Spain. Where available, HLA class I and class II types were obtained from metadata supplied by the sample provider rather than from assay-based typing. The material from the prospective study consisted of cDNA or gDNA derived from T cells, B-cell-depleted T cells, or PBMCs. The samples were drawn from the first 160 participants of the ongoing ImmuneRACE study and from roughly 1,300 subjects provided by 6 global collaborators. Subjects who had been exposed to COVID-19, were actively infected with it, or had recovered from it provided the deeply sampled blood TCRbeta repertoires that made up the dataset. Sample metadata almost always included a de-identified subject ID, COVID-19 status, age in years and sex. The repertoires were made available in a free public database intended to serve as a resource for research on the immune response to SARS-CoV-2. The investigation overall reported the following: The amount of clinical and demographic metadata varied by source and participant and was provided uncurated.

As for this clone: Which antigen it targets is not known. Base qualities are not at hand, and no much larger clone is one base apart.

The immunoSEQ Assay, a bias-controlled multiplex PCR, was used to amplify TCRbeta CDR3 regions from genomic DNA. Per the authors' processing: The number of nucleated cells in each sample was estimated by amplification of reference gene primers within the assay. To quantify the absolute abundance of each unique TCRbeta CDR3 rearrangement, sequence reads were collapsed and filtered. For each sample, productive Simpson clonality was calculated as the square root of Simpson's diversity index across productive rearrangements. TCRdb limited this immuneACCESS table to in-frame rearrangements with V and J called. A share of clones is missing; checked studies link under half to unresolved V genes, and the rest is unexplained. The V and J calls and clone size come from that table; D and trimming were worked out from the DNA. In all, the sample holds about 140,000 clones, and approximately 84% of those were seen once. The ten largest clonotypes hold around 3.7% of the sample.

Enrolling through a virtual design, the prospective study's participants ranged in age from roughly 18 to 100 years and lived across roughly 24 United States geographic areas. To assign participants to cohorts, the prospective study relied on clinical history that participants themselves reported in a screening survey and a study questionnaire. In the prospective study, mobile phlebotomists collected whole blood, serum and a nasopharyngeal or oropharyngeal swab from each participant. Over an approximately 2-month period, participants in the prospective study had the option of providing additional blood draws and questionnaires. Before DNA extraction, prospective study blood samples were shipped either frozen or at room temperature. The receptor's source is a woman between 45 and 60 years old with acute COVID-19. Sequenced: PBMCs or T cells enriched from blood (not recorded which).

The CDR3 has the sequence CASSVVKLSGGMETQYF. The bases are TGTGCCAGCAGCGTAGTAAAATTGTCAGGGGGAATGGAGACCCAGTACTTC. The sequence joins TRBV9 to TRBJ2-5, with 7 bases aligning to TRBD1. CDR1 and CDR2 (SGDLS, YYNGEE) derive from the germline V gene. From its cysteine to its phenylalanine, the CDR3 spans 17 amino acids. Just the 51-base CDR3 DNA is kept, in frame starting at base 1. V and J are trimmed by 0 bases and 5 bases, and the gene matches miss 13 bases of the junction.